The 7 T cell receptor beta chains given below trace back to one sample, sequenced in a study of blood T cell repertoires in COVID-19. Only in-frame clones appear in the TCRdb table, and some are missing; sequencing was by immunoSEQ multiplex PCR. The sample lists more than 250,000 clones; approximately 92% were seen once. Sequencing was carried out using PBMCs or T cells enriched from blood (not recorded which). The receptors shown here come from a woman aged 25 to 39 who had recovered from COVID-19.

The gene calls are TRBV7-2 and TRBJ1-2, with D perhaps matching TRBD1 (5 bases). V was clipped by 1 base and J by 11 bases, with 14 bases between them. CDR3 length: 13 amino acids. CDR1 SGHTA and CDR2 FQGNSA come from the germline V gene. CDR3 sequence (DNA): TGTGCCAGCAGCTTAGGGCAGGGAGGGAGGTACACCTTC. It yields the protein CASSLGQGGRYTF. Using reference TRBV7-2 and TRBJ1-2 for the parts outside the CDR3, the full variable domain is GAGVSQSPSNKVTEKGKDVELRCDPISGHTALYWYRQSLGQGLEFLIYFQGNSAPDKSGLPSDRFSAERTGGSVSTLTIQRTQQEDSAVYLCASSLGQGGRYTFGSGTRLTVV.

The chain employs TRBV5-6 and TRBJ1-5, with D unclear. The V end lost 1 base, the J end lost 2 bases, and 10 bases lay between the germline ends. The CDR3 has 15 residues. Germline assignment: CDR1 SGHDT and CDR2 YYEEEE. For the CDR3, the DNA is TGTGCCAGCAGCTTGAAGGACTCGGGCAATCAGCCCCAGCATTTT. It codes for CASSLKDSGNQPQHF.

The V and J genes are TRBV27 and TRBJ2-7; 7 nucleotides line up with TRBD2. Unmatched junction bases numbered 5, after V lost 6 bases and J lost 0 bases. This CDR3 is built from 14 residues. CDR1 is MNHEY, CDR2 SMNVEV, per germline (reference sequence). CDR3 sequence: CASSSGGSSYEQYF. CDR3 coding DNA: TGTGCCAGCAGCTCCGGGGGGTCCTCCTACGAGCAGTACTTC.

This clone appeared a single time. The rearrangement links TRBV19 to TRBJ1-1; possible D gene TRBD1, 5 bases. From germline, CDR1 is LNHDA and CDR2 SQIVND (reference sequence). The CDR3 is made up of 14 amino acids. The V and J ends lost 2 bases and 0 bases respectively, with 7 bases between them. The CDR3, as DNA: TGTGCCAGTAGTATAAAGGGGCTGAACACTGAAGCTTTCTTT. Translated, it gives CASSIKGLNTEAFF.

The chain employs TRBV28 and TRBJ2-1, with unresolved D. V was cut by 4 bases and J by 9 bases, with 7 bases left in between. Germline assignment: CDR1 MDHEN and CDR2 SYDVKM. The CDR3 runs to 11 residues. The chain's CDR3 is CASSSMSEQFF. As DNA, the CDR3 is TGTGCCAGCAGTTCAATGAGTGAGCAGTTCTTC.

The rearrangement uses TRBV7-2 and TRBJ2-7, with D tentatively TRBD2 (5 bases). The germline V gene has CDR1 SGHTA and CDR2 FQGNSA. The CDR3 covers 16 residues. Between the trimmed V and J ends, which lost 5 bases and 4 bases, there was a span of 21 bases. The CDR3 nucleotides read TGTGCCAGCAGCCGGCTGGGAGCGGTGGGTGTTTACGAGCAGTACTTC. Its translation: CASSRLGAVGVYEQYF.

The V and J genes are TRBV11-2 and TRBJ2-3, with 7 positions matching TRBD2. The length of the CDR3 is 17 residues. Germline V gives CDR1 SGHAT, CDR2 FQNNGV. Trimming at V came to 1 base and at J to 1 base, leaving 8 bases not matched to a gene. This CDR3 is CASSLGEGLSGTDTQYF. CDR3 nucleotide sequence: TGTGCCAGCAGCTTAGGGGAGGGGCTCTCGGGCACAGATACGCAGTATTTT.